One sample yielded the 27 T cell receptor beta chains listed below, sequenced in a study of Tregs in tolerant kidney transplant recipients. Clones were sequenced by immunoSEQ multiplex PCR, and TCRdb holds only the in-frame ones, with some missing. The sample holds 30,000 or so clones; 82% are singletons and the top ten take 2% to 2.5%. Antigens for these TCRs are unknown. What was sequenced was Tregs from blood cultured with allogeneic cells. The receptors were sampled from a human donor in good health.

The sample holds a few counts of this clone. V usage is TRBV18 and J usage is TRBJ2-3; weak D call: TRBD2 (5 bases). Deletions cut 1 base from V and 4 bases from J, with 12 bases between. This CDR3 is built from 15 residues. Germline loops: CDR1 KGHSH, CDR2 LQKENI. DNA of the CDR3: TGTGCCAGCTCACCACGAGCCGAGGGTCCAGATACGCAGTATTTT. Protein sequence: CASSPRAEGPDTQYF.

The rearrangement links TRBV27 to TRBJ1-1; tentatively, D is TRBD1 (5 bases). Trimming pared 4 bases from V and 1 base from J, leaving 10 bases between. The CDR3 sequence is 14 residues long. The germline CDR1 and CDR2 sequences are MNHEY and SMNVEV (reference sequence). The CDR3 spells CASSSGRQNTEAFF. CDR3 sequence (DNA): TGTGCCAGCAGTTCGGGACGGCAGAACACTGAAGCTTTCTTT.

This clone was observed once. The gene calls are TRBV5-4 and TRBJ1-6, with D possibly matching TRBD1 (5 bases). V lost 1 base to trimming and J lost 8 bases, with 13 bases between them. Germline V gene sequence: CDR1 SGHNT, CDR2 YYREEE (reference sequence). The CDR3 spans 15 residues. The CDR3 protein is CASSLRGAVDSPLHF. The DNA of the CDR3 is TGTGCCAGCAGCTTGAGAGGGGCCGTCGATTCACCCCTCCACTTT.

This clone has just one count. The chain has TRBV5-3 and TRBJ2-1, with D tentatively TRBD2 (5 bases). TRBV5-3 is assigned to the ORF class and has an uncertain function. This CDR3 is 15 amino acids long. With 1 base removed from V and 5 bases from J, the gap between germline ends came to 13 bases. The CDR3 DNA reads TGTGCCAGAAGCTTGAAAGCGGACCTCCACAATGAGCAGTTCTTC. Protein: CARSLKADLHNEQFF.

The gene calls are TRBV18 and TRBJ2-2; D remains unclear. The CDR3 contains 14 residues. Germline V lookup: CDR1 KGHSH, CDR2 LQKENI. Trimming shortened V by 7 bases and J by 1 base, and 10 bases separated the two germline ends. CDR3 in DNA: TGTGCCAGCTTTCCCTCCGGGAACACCGGGGAGCTGTTTTTT. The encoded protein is CASFPSGNTGELFF.

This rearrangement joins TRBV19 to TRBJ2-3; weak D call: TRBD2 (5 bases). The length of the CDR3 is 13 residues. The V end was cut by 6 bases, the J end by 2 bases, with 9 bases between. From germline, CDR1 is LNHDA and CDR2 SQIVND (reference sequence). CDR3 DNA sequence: TGTGCCAGTAGCACAGACTACACAGATACGCAGTATTTT. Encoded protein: CASSTDYTDTQYF.

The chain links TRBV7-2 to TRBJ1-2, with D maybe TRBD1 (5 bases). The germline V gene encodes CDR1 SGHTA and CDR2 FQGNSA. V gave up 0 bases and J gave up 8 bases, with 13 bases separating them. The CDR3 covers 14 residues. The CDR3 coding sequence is TGTGCCAGCAGCTTAGCGGAGGGGACGCGGGGCTACACCTTC. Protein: CASSLAEGTRGYTF.

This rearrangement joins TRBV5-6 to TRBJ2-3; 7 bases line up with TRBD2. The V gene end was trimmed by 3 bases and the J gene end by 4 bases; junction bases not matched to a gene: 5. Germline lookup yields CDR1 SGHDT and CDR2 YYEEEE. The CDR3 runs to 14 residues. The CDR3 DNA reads TGTGCCAGCAGCTCCGCCGGGAGGCCAGATACGCAGTATTTT. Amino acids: CASSSAGRPDTQYF.

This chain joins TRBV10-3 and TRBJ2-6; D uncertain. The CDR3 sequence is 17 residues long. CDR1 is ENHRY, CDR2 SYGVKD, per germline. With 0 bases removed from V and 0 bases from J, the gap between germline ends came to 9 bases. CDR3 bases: TGTGCCATCAGTGAGTCGCCGTCAGCCTCTGGGGCCAACGTCCTGACTTTC. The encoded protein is CAISESPSASGANVLTF.

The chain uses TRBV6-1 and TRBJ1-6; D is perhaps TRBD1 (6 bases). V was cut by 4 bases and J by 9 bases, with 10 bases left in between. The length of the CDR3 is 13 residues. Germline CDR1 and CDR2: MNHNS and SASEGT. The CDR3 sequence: CASSGRGASPLHF. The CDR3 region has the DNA TGTGCCAGCAGTGGCCGGGGGGCTTCACCCCTCCACTTT.

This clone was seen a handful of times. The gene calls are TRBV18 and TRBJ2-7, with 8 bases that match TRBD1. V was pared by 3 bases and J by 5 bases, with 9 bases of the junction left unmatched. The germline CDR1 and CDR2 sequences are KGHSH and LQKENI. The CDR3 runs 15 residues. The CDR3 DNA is TGTGCCAGCTCACCCTTACAGGGGGGCCTCAACGAGCAGTACTTC. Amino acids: CASSPLQGGLNEQYF. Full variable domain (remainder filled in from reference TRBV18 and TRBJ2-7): NAGVMQNPRHLVRRRGQEARLRCSPMKGHSHVYWYRQLPEEGLKFMVYLQKENIIDESGMPKERFSAEFPKEGPSILRIQQVVRGDSAAYFCASSPLQGGLNEQYFGPGTRLTVT.

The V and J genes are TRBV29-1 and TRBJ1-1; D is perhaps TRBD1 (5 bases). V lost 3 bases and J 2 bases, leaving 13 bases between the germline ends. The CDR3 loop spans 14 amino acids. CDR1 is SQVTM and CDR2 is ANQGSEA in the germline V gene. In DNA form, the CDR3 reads TGCAGCGTTGAGGGGGGGACGGGAAACACTGAAGCTTTCTTT. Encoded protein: CSVEGGTGNTEAFF.

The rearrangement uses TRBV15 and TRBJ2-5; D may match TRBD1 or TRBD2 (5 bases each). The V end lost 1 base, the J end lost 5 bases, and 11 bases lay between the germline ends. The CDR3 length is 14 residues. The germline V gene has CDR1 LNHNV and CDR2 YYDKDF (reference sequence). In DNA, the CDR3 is TGTGCCACCAGCAGAGGTGGCGAGGGGGAGACCCAGTACTTC. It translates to CATSRGGEGETQYF.

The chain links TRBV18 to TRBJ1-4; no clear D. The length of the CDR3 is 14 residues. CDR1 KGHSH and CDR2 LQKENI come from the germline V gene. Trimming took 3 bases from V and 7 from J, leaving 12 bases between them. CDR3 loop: CASSPISSAEKLFF. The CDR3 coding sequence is TGTGCCAGCTCACCCATATCCAGTGCTGAAAAACTGTTTTTT.

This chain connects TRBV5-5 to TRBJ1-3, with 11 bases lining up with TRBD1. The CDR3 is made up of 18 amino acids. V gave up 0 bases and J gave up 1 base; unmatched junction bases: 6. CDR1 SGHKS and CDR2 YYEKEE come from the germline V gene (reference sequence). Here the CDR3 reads CASSLAGTGGGSGNTIYF. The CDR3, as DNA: TGTGCCAGCAGCTTGGCAGGGACAGGGGGAGGATCTGGAAACACCATATATTTT.

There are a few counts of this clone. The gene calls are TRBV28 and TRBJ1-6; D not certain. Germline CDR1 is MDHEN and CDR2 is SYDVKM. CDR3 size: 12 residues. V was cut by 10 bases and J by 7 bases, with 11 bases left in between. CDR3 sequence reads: CAIPPGNSPLHF. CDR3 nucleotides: TGTGCCATCCCCCCGGGGAATTCACCCCTCCACTTT.

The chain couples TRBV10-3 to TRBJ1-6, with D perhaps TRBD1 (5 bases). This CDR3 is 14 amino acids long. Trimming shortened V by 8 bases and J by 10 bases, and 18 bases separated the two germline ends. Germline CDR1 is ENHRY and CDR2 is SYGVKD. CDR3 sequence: CAICRAGEGSPLHF. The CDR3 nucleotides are TGTGCCATCTGCCGGGCGGGGGAAGGGTCACCCCTCCACTTT.

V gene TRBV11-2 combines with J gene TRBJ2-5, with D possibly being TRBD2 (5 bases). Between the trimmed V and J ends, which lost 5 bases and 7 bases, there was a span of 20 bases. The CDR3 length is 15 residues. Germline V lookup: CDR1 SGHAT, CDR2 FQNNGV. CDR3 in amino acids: CASSPYGSRGGTQYF. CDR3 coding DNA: TGTGCCAGCAGCCCGTATGGTTCAAGAGGAGGGACCCAGTACTTC.

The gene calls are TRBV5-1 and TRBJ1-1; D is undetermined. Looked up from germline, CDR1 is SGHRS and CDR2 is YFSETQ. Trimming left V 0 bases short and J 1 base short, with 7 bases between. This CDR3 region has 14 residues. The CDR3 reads CASSLGVPNTEAFF. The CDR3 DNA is TGCGCCAGCAGCTTGGGGGTCCCGAACACTGAAGCTTTCTTT.

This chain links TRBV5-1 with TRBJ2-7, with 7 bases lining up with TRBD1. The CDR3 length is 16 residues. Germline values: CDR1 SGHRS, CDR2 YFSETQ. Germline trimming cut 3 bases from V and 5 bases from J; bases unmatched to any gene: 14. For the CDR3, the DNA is TGCGCCAGCAGCTCCGGCCTGACAGGGCCAGTAAACGAGCAGTACTTC. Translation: CASSSGLTGPVNEQYF.

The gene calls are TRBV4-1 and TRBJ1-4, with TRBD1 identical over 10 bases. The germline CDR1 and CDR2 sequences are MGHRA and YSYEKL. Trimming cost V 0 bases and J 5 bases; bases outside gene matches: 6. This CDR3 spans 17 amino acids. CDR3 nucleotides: TGCGCCAGCAGCCAAGATCCAAAGGACAGGGGGAATGAAAAACTGTTTTTT. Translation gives CASSQDPKDRGNEKLFF.

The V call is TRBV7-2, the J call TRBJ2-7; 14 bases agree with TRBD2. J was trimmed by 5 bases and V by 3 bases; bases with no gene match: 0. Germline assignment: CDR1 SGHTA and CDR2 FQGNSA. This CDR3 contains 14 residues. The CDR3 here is CASSLGLAGDEQYF. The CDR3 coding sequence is TGTGCCAGCAGCTTGGGACTAGCGGGAGACGAGCAGTACTTC.

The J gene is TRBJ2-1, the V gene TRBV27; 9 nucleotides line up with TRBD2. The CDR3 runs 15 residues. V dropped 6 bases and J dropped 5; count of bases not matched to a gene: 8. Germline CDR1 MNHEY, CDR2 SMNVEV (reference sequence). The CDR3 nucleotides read TGTGCCAGCAGGAGAGGCGGGGGGGCCCACAATGAGCAGTTCTTC. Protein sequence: CASRRGGGAHNEQFF.

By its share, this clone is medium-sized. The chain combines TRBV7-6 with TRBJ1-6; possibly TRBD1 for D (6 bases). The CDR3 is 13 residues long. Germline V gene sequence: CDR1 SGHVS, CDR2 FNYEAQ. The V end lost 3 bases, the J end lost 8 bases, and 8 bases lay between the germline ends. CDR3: CASSLDSYSPLHF. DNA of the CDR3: TGTGCCAGCAGCTTGGACAGCTATTCACCCCTCCACTTT.

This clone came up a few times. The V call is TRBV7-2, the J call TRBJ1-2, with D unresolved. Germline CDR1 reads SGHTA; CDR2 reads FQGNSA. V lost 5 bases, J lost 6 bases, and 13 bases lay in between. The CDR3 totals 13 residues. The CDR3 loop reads CASSVNAGDGYTF. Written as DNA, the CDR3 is TGTGCCAGCAGCGTCAACGCCGGGGATGGCTACACCTTC.

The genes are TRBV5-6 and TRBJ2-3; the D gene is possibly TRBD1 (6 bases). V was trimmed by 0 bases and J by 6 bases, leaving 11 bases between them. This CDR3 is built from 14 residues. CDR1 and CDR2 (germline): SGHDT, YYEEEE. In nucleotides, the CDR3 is TGTGCCAGCAGCTTGGACAGGGAATTGGATACGCAGTATTTT. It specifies CASSLDRELDTQYF.

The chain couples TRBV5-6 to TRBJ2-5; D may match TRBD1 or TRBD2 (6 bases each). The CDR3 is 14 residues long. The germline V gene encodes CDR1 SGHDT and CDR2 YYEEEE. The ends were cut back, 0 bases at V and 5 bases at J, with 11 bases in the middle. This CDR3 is CASSLGGARETQYF. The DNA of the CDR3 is TGTGCCAGCAGCTTGGGGGGGGCCCGGGAGACCCAGTACTTC.